This entry features one T cell receptor (beta chain) sequence. Its antigen is unknown. It was second doses at about 4 or about 12 weeks that were pooled. The data were obtained in a study of T cell responses to AZD1222 COVID-19 vaccine. The repertoire was sequenced with immunoSEQ multiplex PCR; TCRdb's copy has only in-frame clones and lacks some. Here the sample spans around 160,000 clones, 90% to 95% being singletons. Study-wide results and caveats: A mostly white British donor set with more females was recruited, and clonal diversity was possibly underestimated.

The CDR3 has 15 amino acids. CDR1 is ENHRY, CDR2 SYGVKD, per germline. V trimming: 4 bases; J trimming: 5 bases; junction bases outside the gene matches: 8. The genes are TRBV10-3 and TRBJ1-5; 7 bases line up with TRBD1. The receptor's source is an adult who received the AZD1222 COVID-19 vaccine. The sequencing used peripheral blood, collected 28 days after the second AZD1222 dose. DNA of the CDR3: TGTGCCATCAGTGCTGAAGGACAGGAATATCAGCCCCAGCATTTT. Its translation is CAISAEGQEYQPQHF.